The rows below give T cell receptor beta chains drawn from one sample of a study of response to subunit inactivated influenza vaccine. TCRdb redid the calling of the RT-PCR reads with MiXCR, one entry per CDR3 protein. The repertoire includes about 480,000 distinct CDR3 sequences, 13% of them detected once, and roughly 14% sits in the top ten. The sequences come from PBMCs from blood, collected about 40 days after vaccination. These receptors all come from a man aged 50 to 59 who received an inactivated influenza vaccine. CDR3s include the opening cysteine and the closing phenylalanine or tryptophan. Each record gives: J gene, clone size, V gene, D gene, CDR3 protein, CDR3 DNA. D genes are given only for firm matches. Expanded clones are given a class, and other clones once, few, many or no size at all.

j_gene: TRBJ2-5
abundance: .
v_gene: TRBV5-1
d_gene: .
CDR3aa: CASSLTAQAETQYF
CDR3nt: TGCGCCAGCAGCTTGACAGCCCAAGCTGAGACCCAGTACTTC

j_gene: TRBJ1-2
abundance: .
v_gene: TRBV20-1
d_gene: .
CDR3aa: CSAEGGGNYGYTF
CDR3nt: TGCAGTGCAGAGGGGGGTGGGAACTATGGCTACACCTTC

j_gene: TRBJ2-6
abundance: .
v_gene: TRBV4-3
d_gene: TRBD1
CDR3aa: CASSQGPGTGDFGANVLTF
CDR3nt: TGCGCCAGCAGCCAAGGTCCCGGGACAGGGGACTTTGGGGCCAACGTCCTGACTTTC

j_gene: TRBJ1-5
abundance: .
v_gene: TRBV20-1
d_gene: .
CDR3aa: CSAWGPEGNQPQHF
CDR3nt: TGCAGTGCTTGGGGCCCGGAGGGCAATCAGCCCCAGCATTTT

j_gene: TRBJ2-2
abundance: .
v_gene: TRBV6-8
d_gene: .
CDR3aa: CASIADANTGELFF
CDR3nt: TGTGCCAGTATAGCCGACGCGAACACCGGGGAGCTGTTTTTT

j_gene: TRBJ2-1
abundance: many
v_gene: TRBV4-3
d_gene: TRBD2
CDR3aa: CASSQDLASGHYNEQFF
CDR3nt: TGCGCCAGCAGCCAAGATCTCGCTAGCGGGCACTACAATGAGCAGTTCTTC

j_gene: TRBJ2-1
abundance: few
v_gene: TRBV11-3
d_gene: TRBD1
CDR3aa: CASSVGTGGSSYNEQFF
CDR3nt: TGTGCCAGCAGCGTAGGGACAGGGGGATCCTCCTACAATGAGCAGTTCTTC

j_gene: TRBJ2-7
abundance: .
v_gene: TRBV11-2
d_gene: TRBD1
CDR3aa: CASSLDLVAGGEQYF
CDR3nt: TGTGCCAGCAGCTTAGATTTGGTGGCAGGGGGCGAGCAGTACTTC

j_gene: TRBJ2-3
abundance: many
v_gene: TRBV29-1
d_gene: TRBD1
CDR3aa: CSVGTGVADTQYF
CDR3nt: TGCAGCGTTGGGACAGGGGTTGCAGATACGCAGTATTTT

j_gene: TRBJ2-3
abundance: .
v_gene: TRBV4-2
d_gene: .
CDR3aa: CASSREGGSTDTQYF
CDR3nt: TGTGCCAGCAGCCGGGAGGGGGGTAGCACAGATACGCAGTATTTT

j_gene: TRBJ2-1
abundance: many
v_gene: TRBV20-1
d_gene: .
CDR3aa: CSARFQRWGYNEQFF
CDR3nt: TGCAGTGCTAGGTTTCAGCGGTGGGGTTACAATGAGCAGTTCTTC

j_gene: TRBJ2-7
abundance: .
v_gene: TRBV3-1
d_gene: .
CDR3aa: CASSQERDYEQYF
CDR3nt: TGTGCCAGCAGCCAAGAAAGGGACTACGAGCAGTACTTC

j_gene: TRBJ2-3
abundance: few
v_gene: TRBV9
d_gene: .
CDR3aa: CASSDGTGGHTQYF
CDR3nt: TGTGCCAGCAGCGACGGGACCGGGGGGCATACGCAGTATTTT

j_gene: TRBJ1-1
abundance: .
v_gene: TRBV12-3/TRBV12-4
d_gene: .
CDR3aa: CASSSTESLLNTEAFF
CDR3nt: TGTGCCAGCAGTTCTACAGAGAGCCTTTTGAACACTGAAGCTTTCTTT

j_gene: TRBJ2-1
abundance: few
v_gene: TRBV6-5
d_gene: TRBD2
CDR3aa: CASSSLRLAESYNEQFF
CDR3nt: TGTGCCAGCAGTTCCCTCAGACTAGCGGAAAGCTACAATGAGCAGTTCTTC

j_gene: TRBJ1-6
abundance: .
v_gene: TRBV4-2
d_gene: .
CDR3aa: CASSFRSSLHF
CDR3nt: TGTGCCAGCAGCTTCCGCTCATCCCTCCACTTT

j_gene: TRBJ2-1
abundance: .
v_gene: TRBV4-3
d_gene: .
CDR3aa: CASSPGVLSYNEQFF
CDR3nt: TGCGCCAGCAGCCCAGGGGTTCTATCCTACAATGAGCAGTTCTTC

j_gene: TRBJ2-7
abundance: .
v_gene: TRBV20-1
d_gene: TRBD2
CDR3aa: CTASPLLAGATYEQYF
CDR3nt: TGCACTGCTAGCCCGCTTCTAGCGGGGGCGACCTACGAGCAGTACTTC

j_gene: TRBJ2-2
abundance: .
v_gene: TRBV2
d_gene: .
CDR3aa: CASSEGSTGELFF
CDR3nt: TGTGCCAGCAGTGAAGGTAGCACCGGGGAGCTGTTTTTT

j_gene: TRBJ2-3
abundance: .
v_gene: TRBV12-3/TRBV12-4
d_gene: .
CDR3aa: CASSLRGALSWTDTQYF
CDR3nt: TGTGCCAGCAGTTTACGCGGGGCTTTGAGTTGGACAGATACGCAGTATTTT

j_gene: TRBJ1-1
abundance: many
v_gene: TRBV5-1
d_gene: .
CDR3aa: CASSLTGLTIEAFF
CDR3nt: TGCGCCAGCAGCTTGACGGGGCTCACAATTGAAGCTTTCTTT

j_gene: TRBJ2-6
abundance: .
v_gene: TRBV12-3/TRBV12-4
d_gene: .
CDR3aa: CASSLGSPGANVLTF
CDR3nt: TGTGCCAGCAGTTTAGGGTCCCCTGGGGCCAACGTCCTGACTTTC

j_gene: TRBJ2-3
abundance: .
v_gene: TRBV6-1
d_gene: TRBD1
CDR3aa: CASSEARQGADTQYF
CDR3nt: TGTGCCAGCAGTGAAGCCAGACAGGGCGCAGATACGCAGTATTTT

j_gene: TRBJ1-1
abundance: .
v_gene: TRBV3-1
d_gene: .
CDR3aa: CASSQRRTLNTEAFF
CDR3nt: TGTGCCAGCAGCCAGCGCAGAACTCTGAACACTGAAGCTTTCTTT

j_gene: TRBJ2-5
abundance: many
v_gene: TRBV5-1
d_gene: .
CDR3aa: CASSLVGSQETQYF
CDR3nt: TGCGCCAGCAGCTTGGTTGGCAGCCAAGAGACCCAGTACTTC

j_gene: TRBJ2-7
abundance: many
v_gene: TRBV20-1
d_gene: TRBD1
CDR3aa: CSARARGRNEQYF
CDR3nt: TGCAGTGCTAGAGCCAGGGGGAGAAACGAGCAGTACTTC

j_gene: TRBJ1-3
abundance: few
v_gene: TRBV12-3/TRBV12-4
d_gene: .
CDR3aa: CASSRGGPGGNTIYF
CDR3nt: TGTGCCAGCAGTCGTGGAGGCCCCGGGGGAAACACCATATATTTT

j_gene: TRBJ1-5
abundance: .
v_gene: TRBV12-3/TRBV12-4
d_gene: .
CDR3aa: CASSFRRGAGQPQHF
CDR3nt: TGTGCCAGCAGTTTCAGGCGGGGGGCGGGTCAGCCCCAGCATTTT